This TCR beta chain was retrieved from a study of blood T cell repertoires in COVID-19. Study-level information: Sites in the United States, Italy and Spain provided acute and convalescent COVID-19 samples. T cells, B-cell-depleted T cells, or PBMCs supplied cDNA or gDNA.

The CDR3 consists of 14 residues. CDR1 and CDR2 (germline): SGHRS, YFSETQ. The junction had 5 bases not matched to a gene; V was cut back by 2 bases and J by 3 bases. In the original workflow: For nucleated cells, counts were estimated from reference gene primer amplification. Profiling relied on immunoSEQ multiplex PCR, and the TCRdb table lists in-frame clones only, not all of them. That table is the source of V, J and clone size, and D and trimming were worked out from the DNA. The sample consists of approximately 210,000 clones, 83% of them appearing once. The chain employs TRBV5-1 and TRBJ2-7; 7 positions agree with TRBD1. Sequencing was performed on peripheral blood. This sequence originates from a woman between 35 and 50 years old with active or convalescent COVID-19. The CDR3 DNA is TGCGCCAGCAGCTTAGGACAGGCGAACTACGAGCAGTACTTC. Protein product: CASSLGQANYEQYF.